Below, 17 T cell receptor beta chains from the same sample are listed, as sequenced in a study of long-term antiretroviral therapy in people with HIV (dated by TCRdb to the early 2020s). The immunoSEQ hsTCRB v3.0 assay was used at survey level resolution to sequence the TRB variable region. TCRdb holds this immuneACCESS table with in-frame rearrangements only. Some clones are missing; in checked studies, unresolved V genes explain under half, and the rest has no known cause. The sample has around 18,000 clones on record, approximately 90% of them singletons. The ten largest clones add up to about 8.3% of the sample. Sequences were derived from unsorted PBMCs, sampled 4.2 years after starting antiretroviral therapy. The receptors originated from a man in his fifties with HIV.

V gene TRBV6-6 combines with J gene TRBJ1-1, with D possibly matching TRBD1 (5 bases). CDR1 and CDR2 from the germline V gene are MNHNY and SVGAGI (reference sequence). The V and J ends lost 2 bases and 1 base respectively, with 8 bases between them. This CDR3 spans 14 amino acids. The DNA of the CDR3 is TGTGCCAGCAGTTACCTTGGGGCGAACACTGAAGCTTTCTTT. Translating gives CASSYLGANTEAFF.

The rearrangement uses TRBV30 and TRBJ1-1; D gene unclear. Trimming left V 4 bases short and J 3 bases short, with 9 bases between. The CDR3 is 12 amino acids. Germline V gives CDR1 GTSNPN, CDR2 SVGIG (reference sequence). This chain's CDR3 is CAWNLLYTEAFF. The CDR3 DNA is TGTGCCTGGAATCTCCTCTACACTGAAGCTTTCTTT.

This rearrangement joins TRBV4-3 to TRBJ2-3; D may be TRBD1 (6 bases). CDR3 length equals 16 residues. Germline assignment: CDR1 LGHNA and CDR2 YSLEER. V was shortened by 4 bases and J by 0 bases, with 14 bases between the two germline ends. The CDR3 protein is CASSLSHRGSTDTQYF. CDR3 nucleotides: TGCGCCAGCAGCCTCAGCCATAGGGGGAGCACAGATACGCAGTATTTT.

The CDR3 region is CASSWTGTKNTEAFF. For the CDR3, the DNA is TGTGCCAGCAGCTGGACCGGGACGAAGAACACTGAAGCTTTCTTT. The chain carries TRBV7-2 and TRBJ1-1; D may be TRBD1 (5 bases). This CDR3 has 15 amino acids. Germline V lookup: CDR1 SGHTA, CDR2 FQGNSA. Deletions cut 4 bases from V and 1 base from J, with 13 bases between.

The chain joins TRBV27 to TRBJ2-3, with D unclear. V lost 2 bases and J 3 bases, leaving 6 bases between the germline ends. Germline loops: CDR1 MNHEY, CDR2 SMNVEV (reference sequence). The CDR3 is 13 amino acids. DNA for the CDR3: TGTGCCAGCAGTTTAGTAGGGACAGATACGCAGTATTTT. Protein sequence: CASSLVGTDTQYF.

A single count supports this clone. J is TRBJ2-7 and V is TRBV9; either TRBD1 or TRBD2 may fit D (6 bases each). Trimming took off 3 bases at V and 2 bases at J, with 15 bases between the two ends. CDR1 SGDLS and CDR2 YYNGEE come from the germline V gene. This CDR3 has 15 amino acids. The CDR3 loop is CASSGRGTRTYEQYF. In DNA form, the CDR3 reads TGTGCCAGCAGCGGCCGCGGGACAAGGACCTACGAGCAGTACTTC.

The chain has TRBV10-3 and TRBJ2-3; 7 bases agree with TRBD2. After removal of 2 bases from V and 3 bases from J, the junction contained 8 bases not matched to a gene. The germline V gene encodes CDR1 ENHRY and CDR2 SYGVKD. The CDR3 spans 16 residues. The CDR3: CAISEAWGGVTDTQYF. DNA for the CDR3: TGTGCCATCAGTGAGGCTTGGGGGGGGGTTACAGATACGCAGTATTTT.

The rearrangement joins TRBV27 to TRBJ1-1, with D unresolved. There are 11 residues in the CDR3. Germline CDR1 and CDR2: MNHEY and SMNVEV (reference sequence). The V and J ends lost 6 bases and 5 bases respectively, with 7 bases between them. CDR3 sequence: CASRVGTEAFF. CDR3 DNA: TGTGCCAGCAGGGTAGGGACTGAAGCTTTCTTT.

The chain combines TRBV18 with TRBJ1-1, with TRBD1 identical over 11 bases. This CDR3 comprises 15 residues. V lost 6 bases, J lost 1 base, and 4 bases stayed unmatched. CDR1 is KGHSH and CDR2 is LQKENI in the germline V gene. For the CDR3, the DNA is TGTGCCAGCTCCCGCGGACAGGGGGCGAACACTGAAGCTTTCTTT. Amino acids: CASSRGQGANTEAFF.

V and J are TRBV6-1 and TRBJ2-7; tentatively, D is TRBD2 (5 bases). The germline V and J ends were trimmed by 10 bases and 7 bases, with 17 bases remaining between them. CDR1 is MNHNS and CDR2 is SASEGT in the germline V gene. The CDR3 spans 12 residues. The CDR3: CAIWSPGWEQYF. As DNA, the CDR3 is TGTGCCATTTGGAGCCCGGGATGGGAGCAGTACTTC.

The chain couples TRBV5-5 to TRBJ1-3; D is uncertain. This CDR3 comprises 14 residues. CDR1 is SGHKS, CDR2 YYEKEE, per germline (reference sequence). V lost 3 bases and J lost 0, with 7 bases in between. Here the CDR3 DNA reads TGTGCCAGCAGCTCGTTGTCCTCTGGAAACACCATATATTTT. Translated, it gives CASSSLSSGNTIYF.

Written as DNA, the CDR3 is TGTGCCAGCAAACCGCAAACGGGACAGGGTAGCAATACGCAGTATTTT. Its translation is CASKPQTGQGSNTQYF. The chain has TRBV6-4 and TRBJ2-3; 9 bases match TRBD1. Trimming removed 7 bases from V and 7 bases from J; junction bases left unmatched: 15. CDR1 MRHNA and CDR2 SNTAGT come from the germline V gene. This CDR3 contains 16 residues.

This chain joins TRBV5-1 and TRBJ2-2; TRBD1 agrees at 7 bases. Trimming at V came to 4 bases and at J to 2 bases, leaving 11 bases not matched to a gene. Germline V CDR1 and CDR2: SGHRS, YFSETQ. The CDR3 is made up of 17 amino acids. The CDR3 spells CASSVVLTGINTGELFF. CDR3 nucleotides: TGCGCCAGCAGCGTGGTATTGACAGGGATTAACACCGGGGAGCTGTTTTTT.

The DNA of the CDR3 is TGTGCCAGCAGCTCGGTAGCGGGGGGGCAGACCGGGGAGCTGTTTTTT. Its protein product is CASSSVAGGQTGELFF. The chain combines TRBV5-4 with TRBJ2-2, with 11 bases identical to TRBD2. V lost 3 bases, J lost 5 bases, and 6 bases stayed unmatched. The V gene's germline CDR1 is SGHNT and CDR2 YYREEE (reference sequence). CDR3 length: 16 residues.

This chain joins TRBV4-3 and TRBJ1-1; D not certain. The V and J ends lost 1 base and 6 bases respectively, with 9 bases between them. Looked up from germline, CDR1 is LGHNA and CDR2 is YSLEER. The CDR3 consists of 13 residues. CDR3 loop: CASSQGNPSEAFF. CDR3 coding DNA: TGCGCCAGCAGCCAAGGGAATCCTTCTGAAGCTTTCTTT.

V usage is TRBV2 and J usage is TRBJ2-7; 9 nucleotides align to TRBD2. Germline-derived CDR1 and CDR2 are SNHLY and FYNNEI. J gave up 0 bases and V 5 bases, and 5 bases lay outside the gene matches. The CDR3 is 15 amino acids. The CDR3 spells CASSTPSGASYEQYF. The CDR3 nucleotides are TGTGCCAGCAGTACCCCTAGCGGGGCCTCCTACGAGCAGTACTTC.

This chain uses TRBV10-3 with TRBJ2-3, with 8 positions matching TRBD2. The germline gives CDR1 ENHRY, CDR2 SYGVKD. The CDR3 has 16 residues. V was pared by 6 bases and J by 2 bases, with 10 bases of the junction left unmatched. Here the CDR3 reads CAIRSRGGPTTDTQYF. The DNA for the CDR3 is TGTGCCATCAGGAGTCGGGGGGGCCCAACCACAGATACGCAGTATTTT.